This T cell receptor (beta chain) was sequenced in a study of regulatory T cells in long-lasting Graves disease. General study results and limits: Preferential use of TRBV28, TRBJ1-2 and TRBJ2-5 was seen in persistent disease.

As to time point: newly diagnosed GD, antithyroid drugs for less than 3 months. RNA extracted from PBMCs served as the sequencing template. The patient group derived from an endocrinology department in Xi'an, China. CDR3-region Arm-PCR and iRepertoire HTBI primers produced the TCR beta libraries. In the authors' methods: Identified segments across samples numbered fewer than 80 TRBV and approximately 15 TRBJ. A single record per CDR3 protein comes from TCRdb applying MiXCR to the multiplex PCR reads. For this entry, the V and J calls and clone size follow TCRdb and not the study's own pipeline. In the table there are roughly 320,000 distinct CDR3 sequences, 16% of which are singletons. This clonotype occurred many times. Its antigen is as yet unknown. The germline gives CDR1 LGHDT, CDR2 YNNKEL (reference sequence). This CDR3 contains 11 residues. V was trimmed by 6 bases and J by 8 bases, leaving 10 bases between them.

The sample also formed part of further work on T cells in Graves' hyperthyroidism and ophthalmopathy. That work adds: The TCR CDR3 first-round RT-PCR relied on the HTBI primer set.

The TCR was taken from a man in his forties with Graves disease. This specimen was peripheral blood mononuclear cells (PBMCs), taken at new diagnosis, from a patient treated with antithyroid drugs. The chain uses TRBV3-1 and TRBJ1-1; D may be TRBD1 (5 bases). In nucleotides, the CDR3 is TGTGCCAGCAGTAGGGGCTACGAAGCTTTCTTT. This codes for CASSRGYEAFF.